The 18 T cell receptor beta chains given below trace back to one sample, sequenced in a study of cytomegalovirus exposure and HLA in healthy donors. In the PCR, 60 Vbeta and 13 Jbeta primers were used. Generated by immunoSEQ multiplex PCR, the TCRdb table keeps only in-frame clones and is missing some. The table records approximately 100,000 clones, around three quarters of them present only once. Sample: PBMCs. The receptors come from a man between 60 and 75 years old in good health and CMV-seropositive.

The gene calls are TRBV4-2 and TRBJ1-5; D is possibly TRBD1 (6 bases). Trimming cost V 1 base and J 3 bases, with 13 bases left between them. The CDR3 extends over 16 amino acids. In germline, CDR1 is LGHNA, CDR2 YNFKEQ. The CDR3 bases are TGTGCCAGCAGCCAAGCTGCGGGGGGGCTCAATCAGCCCCAGCATTTT. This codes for CASSQAAGGLNQPQHF.

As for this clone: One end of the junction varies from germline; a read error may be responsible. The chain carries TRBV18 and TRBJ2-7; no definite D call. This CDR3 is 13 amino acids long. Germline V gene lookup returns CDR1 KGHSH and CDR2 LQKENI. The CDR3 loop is CASSRLTGEERYF. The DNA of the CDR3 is TGTGCCAGCTCACGGCTGACCGGAGAAGAGCGGTACTTC.

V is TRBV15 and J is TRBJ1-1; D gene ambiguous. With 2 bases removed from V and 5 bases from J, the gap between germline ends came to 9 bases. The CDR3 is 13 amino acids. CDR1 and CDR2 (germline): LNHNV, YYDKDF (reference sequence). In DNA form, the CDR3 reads TGTGCCACCAGCAGACAGGTTGGGACTGAAGCTTTCTTT. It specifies CATSRQVGTEAFF.

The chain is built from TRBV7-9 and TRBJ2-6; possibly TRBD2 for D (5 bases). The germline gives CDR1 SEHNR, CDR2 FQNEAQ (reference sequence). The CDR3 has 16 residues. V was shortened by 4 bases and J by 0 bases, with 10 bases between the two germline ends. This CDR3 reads CASSSPRVSGANVLTF. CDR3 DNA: TGTGCCAGCAGCTCTCCGAGGGTCTCTGGGGCCAACGTCCTGACTTTC.

CDR3 sequence (DNA): TGCAGCGTTGTAGGGACCCCCAGCGGGTATGGCTACACCTTC. This encodes CSVVGTPSGYGYTF. The rearrangement links TRBV29-1 to TRBJ1-2, with D tentatively TRBD1 (5 bases). Germline CDR1 is SQVTM and CDR2 is ANQGSEA. CDR3 size: 14 residues. V gave up 4 bases and J gave up 5 bases, with 17 bases separating them.

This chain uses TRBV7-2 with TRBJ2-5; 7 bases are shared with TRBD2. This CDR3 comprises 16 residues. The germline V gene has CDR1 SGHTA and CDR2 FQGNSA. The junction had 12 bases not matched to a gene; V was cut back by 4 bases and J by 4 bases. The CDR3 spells CASSSLGGSSGETQYF. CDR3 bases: TGTGCCAGCAGCTCCCTCGGGGGGTCCTCCGGAGAGACCCAGTACTTC.

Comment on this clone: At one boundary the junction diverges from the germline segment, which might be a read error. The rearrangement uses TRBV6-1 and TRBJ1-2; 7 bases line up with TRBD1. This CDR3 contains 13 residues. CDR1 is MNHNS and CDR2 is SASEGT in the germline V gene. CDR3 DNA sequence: TGTGCCAGCAGTGACAACAGGGGTCGTGGCTACGCCTTC. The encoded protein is CASSDNRGRGYAF.

This chain's CDR3 is CASSWTSGPQETQYF. CDR3 sequence (DNA): TGCGCCAGCAGCTGGACTAGCGGGCCCCAAGAGACCCAGTACTTC. The J gene is TRBJ2-5, the V gene TRBV5-1; TRBD2 matches 11 bases. The junction had 2 bases not matched to a gene; V was cut back by 3 bases and J by 1 base. The CDR3 is 15 residues long. The germline V gene has CDR1 SGHRS and CDR2 YFSETQ. The variable domain in full, with the rest retrieved from reference TRBV5-1 and TRBJ2-5, is KAGVTQTPRYLIKTRGQQVTLSCSPISGHRSVSWYQQTPGQGLQFLFEYFSETQRNKGNFPGRFSGRQFSNSRSEMNVSTLELGDSALYLCASSWTSGPQETQYFGPGTRLLVL.

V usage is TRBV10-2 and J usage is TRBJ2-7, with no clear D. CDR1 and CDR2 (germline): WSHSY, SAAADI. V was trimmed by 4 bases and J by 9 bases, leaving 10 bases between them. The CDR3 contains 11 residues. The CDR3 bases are TGCGCCAGCAGTGCGGGTGGAGTGCAGTACTTC. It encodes CASSAGGVQYF.

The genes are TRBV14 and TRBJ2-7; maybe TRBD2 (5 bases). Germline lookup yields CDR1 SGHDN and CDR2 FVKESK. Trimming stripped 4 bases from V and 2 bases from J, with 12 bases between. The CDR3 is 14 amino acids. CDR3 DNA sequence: TGTGCCAGCAGCCGACAAGGAGGTACCTACGAGCAGTACTTC. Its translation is CASSRQGGTYEQYF.

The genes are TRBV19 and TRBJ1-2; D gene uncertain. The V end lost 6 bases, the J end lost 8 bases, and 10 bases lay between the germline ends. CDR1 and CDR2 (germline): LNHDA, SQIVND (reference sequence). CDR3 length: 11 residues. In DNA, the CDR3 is TGTGCCAGTAGACAGTTCCGGGGCTACACCTTC. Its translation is CASRQFRGYTF.

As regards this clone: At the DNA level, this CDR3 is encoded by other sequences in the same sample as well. This CDR3 reads CASSLRGQETQYF. CDR3 bases: TGCGCCAGCAGCCTCAGGGGTCAAGAGACCCAGTACTTC. V usage is TRBV5-1 and J usage is TRBJ2-5; D is possibly TRBD1 (6 bases). Germline loops: CDR1 SGHRS, CDR2 YFSETQ. The germline V and J ends were trimmed by 4 bases and 2 bases, with 9 bases remaining between them. This CDR3 region has 13 residues.

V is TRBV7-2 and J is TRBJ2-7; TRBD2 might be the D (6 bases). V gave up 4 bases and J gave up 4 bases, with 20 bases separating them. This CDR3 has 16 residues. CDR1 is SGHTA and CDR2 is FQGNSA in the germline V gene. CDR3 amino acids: CASSSPPGREIYEQYF. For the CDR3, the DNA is TGTGCCAGCAGCTCCCCACCGGGACGGGAGATTTACGAGCAGTACTTC.

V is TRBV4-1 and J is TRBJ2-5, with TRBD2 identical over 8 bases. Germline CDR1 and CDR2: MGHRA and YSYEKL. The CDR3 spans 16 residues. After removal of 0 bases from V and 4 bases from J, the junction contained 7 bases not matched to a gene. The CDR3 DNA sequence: TGCGCCAGCAGCCAAGATCGGCCCGGACTAGCAGAGACCCAGTACTTC. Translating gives CASSQDRPGLAETQYF.

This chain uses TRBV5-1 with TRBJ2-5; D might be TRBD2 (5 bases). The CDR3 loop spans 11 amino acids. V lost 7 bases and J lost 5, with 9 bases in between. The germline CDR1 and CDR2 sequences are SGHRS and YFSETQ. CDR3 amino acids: CASAAVETQYF. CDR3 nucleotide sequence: TGCGCCAGCGCAGCGGTGGAGACCCAGTACTTC.

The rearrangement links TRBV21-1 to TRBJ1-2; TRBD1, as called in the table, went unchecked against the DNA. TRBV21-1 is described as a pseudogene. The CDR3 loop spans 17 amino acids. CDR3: CASSTRDRGPPNYGYTF. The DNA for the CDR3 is TGTGCCAGCAGCACCCGGGACAGGGGACCTCCTAACTATGGCTACACCTTC.

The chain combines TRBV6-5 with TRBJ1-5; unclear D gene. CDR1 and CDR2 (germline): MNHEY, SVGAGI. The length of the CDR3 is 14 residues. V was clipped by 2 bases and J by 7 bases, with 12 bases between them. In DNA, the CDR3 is TGTGCCAGCAGTTACGGACTGGGAGGACAGCCCCAGCATTTT. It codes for CASSYGLGGQPQHF.

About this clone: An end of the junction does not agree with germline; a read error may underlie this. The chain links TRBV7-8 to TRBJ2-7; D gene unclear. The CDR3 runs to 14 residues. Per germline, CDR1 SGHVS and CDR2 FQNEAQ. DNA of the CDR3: TGTGCCAGCAGCTTAGGCGAGTACTCCTCCGAGCAGTACTTC. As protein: CASSLGEYSSEQYF. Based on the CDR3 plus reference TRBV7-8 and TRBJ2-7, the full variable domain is GAGVSQSPRYKVAKRGQDVALRCDPISGHVSLFWYQQALGQGPEFLTYFQNEAQLDKSGLPSDRFFAERPEGSVSTLKIQRTQQEDSAVYLCASSLGEYSSEQYFGPGTRLTVT.